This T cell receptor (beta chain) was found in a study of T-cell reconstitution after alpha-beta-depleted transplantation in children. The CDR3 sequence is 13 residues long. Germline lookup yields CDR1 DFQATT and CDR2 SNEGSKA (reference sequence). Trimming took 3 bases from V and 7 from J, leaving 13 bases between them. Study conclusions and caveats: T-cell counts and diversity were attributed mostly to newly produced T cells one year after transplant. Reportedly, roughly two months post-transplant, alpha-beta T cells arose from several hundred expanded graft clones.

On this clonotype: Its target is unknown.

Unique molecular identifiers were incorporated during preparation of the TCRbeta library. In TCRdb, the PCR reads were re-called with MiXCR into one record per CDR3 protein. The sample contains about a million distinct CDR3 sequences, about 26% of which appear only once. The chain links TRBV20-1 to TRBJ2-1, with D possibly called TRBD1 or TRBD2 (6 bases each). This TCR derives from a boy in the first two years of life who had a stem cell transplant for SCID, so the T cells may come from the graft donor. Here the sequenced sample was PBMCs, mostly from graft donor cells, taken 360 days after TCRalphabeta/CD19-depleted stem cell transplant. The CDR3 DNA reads TGCAGTGCTAGGAAGGGGGGCCAGAATGAGCAGTTCTTC. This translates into CSARKGGQNEQFF.